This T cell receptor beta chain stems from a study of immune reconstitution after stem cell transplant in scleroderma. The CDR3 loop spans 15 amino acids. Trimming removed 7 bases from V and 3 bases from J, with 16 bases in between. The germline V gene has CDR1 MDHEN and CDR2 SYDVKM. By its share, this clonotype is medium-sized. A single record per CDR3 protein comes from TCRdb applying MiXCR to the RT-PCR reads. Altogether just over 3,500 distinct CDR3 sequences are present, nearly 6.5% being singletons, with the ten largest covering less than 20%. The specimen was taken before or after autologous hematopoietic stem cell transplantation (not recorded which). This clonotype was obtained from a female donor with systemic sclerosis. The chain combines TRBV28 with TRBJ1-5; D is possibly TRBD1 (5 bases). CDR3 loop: CASKQGFWDNQPQHF. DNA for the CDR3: TGTGCCAGCAAGCAGGGTTTTTGGGACAATCAGCCCCAGCATTTT.